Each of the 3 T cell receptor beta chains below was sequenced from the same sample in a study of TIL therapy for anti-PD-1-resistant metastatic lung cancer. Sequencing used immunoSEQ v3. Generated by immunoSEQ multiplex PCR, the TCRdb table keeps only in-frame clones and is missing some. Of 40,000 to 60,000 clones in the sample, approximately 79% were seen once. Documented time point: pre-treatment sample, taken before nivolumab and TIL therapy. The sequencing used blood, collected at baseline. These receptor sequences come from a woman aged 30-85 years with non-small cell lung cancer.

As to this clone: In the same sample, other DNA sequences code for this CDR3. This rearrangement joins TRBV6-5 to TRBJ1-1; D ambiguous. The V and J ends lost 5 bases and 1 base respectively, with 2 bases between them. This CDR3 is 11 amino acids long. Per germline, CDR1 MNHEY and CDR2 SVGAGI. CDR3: CASSRNTEAFF. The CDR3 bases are TGTGCCAGCAGTCGGAACACTGAAGCTTTCTTT.

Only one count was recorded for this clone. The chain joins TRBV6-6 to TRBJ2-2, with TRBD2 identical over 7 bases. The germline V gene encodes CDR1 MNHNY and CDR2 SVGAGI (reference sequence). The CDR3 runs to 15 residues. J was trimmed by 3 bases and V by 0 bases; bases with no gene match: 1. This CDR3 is CASSYSRGDTGELFF. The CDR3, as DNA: TGTGCCAGCAGTTACTCCCGGGGGGACACCGGGGAGCTGTTTTTT.

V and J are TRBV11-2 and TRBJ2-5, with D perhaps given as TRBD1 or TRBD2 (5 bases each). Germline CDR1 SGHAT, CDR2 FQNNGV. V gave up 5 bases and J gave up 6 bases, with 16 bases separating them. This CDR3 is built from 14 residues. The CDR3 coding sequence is TGTGCCAGCAGCCCCGCGGGCAGGGCGAAGACCCAGTACTTC. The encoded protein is CASSPAGRAKTQYF.